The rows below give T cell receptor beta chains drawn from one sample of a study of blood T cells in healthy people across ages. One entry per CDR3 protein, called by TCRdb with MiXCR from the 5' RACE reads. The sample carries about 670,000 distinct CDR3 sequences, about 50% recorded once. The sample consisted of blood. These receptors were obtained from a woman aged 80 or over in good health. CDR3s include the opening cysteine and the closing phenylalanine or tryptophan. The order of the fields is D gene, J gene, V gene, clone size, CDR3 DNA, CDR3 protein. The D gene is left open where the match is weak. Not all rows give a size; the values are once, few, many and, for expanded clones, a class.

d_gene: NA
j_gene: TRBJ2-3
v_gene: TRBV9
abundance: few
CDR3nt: TGTGCCAGCAGCCTCATTCTAGCGCGCACAGATACGCAGTATTTT
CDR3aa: CASSLILARTDTQYF

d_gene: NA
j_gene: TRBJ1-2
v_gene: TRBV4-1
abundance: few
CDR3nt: TGCGCCAGCAGCCGGAGCTCCGAGGGGGGAACTACTTATGGCTACACCTTC
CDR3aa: CASSRSSEGGTTYGYTF

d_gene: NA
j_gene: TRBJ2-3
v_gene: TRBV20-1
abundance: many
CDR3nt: TGCAGTGCTCCTCGCCCTAGCACAGATACGCAGTATTTT
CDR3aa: CSAPRPSTDTQYF

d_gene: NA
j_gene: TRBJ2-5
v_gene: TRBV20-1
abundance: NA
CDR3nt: TGCAGTGCTAGAGAAGGAATGGGCCGGAGGAGGGGAAAAGAGACCCAGTACTTC
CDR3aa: CSAREGMGRRRGKETQYF

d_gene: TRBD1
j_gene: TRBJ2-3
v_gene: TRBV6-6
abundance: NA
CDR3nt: TGTGCCAGCAGTCGCCACGGACAGGGGGCTATCACAGATACGCAGTATTTT
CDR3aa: CASSRHGQGAITDTQYF

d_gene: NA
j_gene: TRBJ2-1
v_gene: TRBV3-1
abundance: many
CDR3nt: TGTGCCAGCAGCCAAGACGAGAGATTTCTCGGAGATGAGCAGTTCTTC
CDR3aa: CASSQDERFLGDEQFF

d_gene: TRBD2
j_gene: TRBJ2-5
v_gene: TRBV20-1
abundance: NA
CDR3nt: TGCAGTGCTAGTAGGGTAGCGGGAGGATTAGAGACCCAGTACTTC
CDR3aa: CSASRVAGGLETQYF

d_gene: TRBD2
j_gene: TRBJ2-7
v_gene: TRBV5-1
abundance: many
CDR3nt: TGCGCCAGCAGCTTGAGCGGGATATCTTACGAGCAGTACTTC
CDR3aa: CASSLSGISYEQYF

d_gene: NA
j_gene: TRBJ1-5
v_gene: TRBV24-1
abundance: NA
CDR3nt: TGTGCCACCAGTGACCCGATCTCAAATCAGCCCCAGCATTTT
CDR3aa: CATSDPISNQPQHF

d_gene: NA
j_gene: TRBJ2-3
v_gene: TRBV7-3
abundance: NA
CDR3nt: TGTGCCAGCAGCTTAATGGGATCTAGCACAGATACGCAGTATTTT
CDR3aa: CASSLMGSSTDTQYF

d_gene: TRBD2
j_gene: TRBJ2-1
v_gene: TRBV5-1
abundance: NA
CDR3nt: TGCGCCAGCAGCGGGGGACTAGCAGGGAATGAGCAGTTCTTC
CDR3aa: CASSGGLAGNEQFF

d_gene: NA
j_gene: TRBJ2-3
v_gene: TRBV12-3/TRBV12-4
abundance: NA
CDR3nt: TGTGCCAGCAGTTTTCTGGCAGATACGCAGTATTTT
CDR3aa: CASSFLADTQYF

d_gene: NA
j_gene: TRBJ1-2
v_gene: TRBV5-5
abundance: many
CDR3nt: TGTGCCAGCAGCTTGGCCCTCACTCCTGACTACACCTTC
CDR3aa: CASSLALTPDYTF

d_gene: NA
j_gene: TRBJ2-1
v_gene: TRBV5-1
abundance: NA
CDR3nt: TGCGCCAGCAGCTGGAGTCCGAGGGGTGAGCAGTTCTTC
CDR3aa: CASSWSPRGEQFF

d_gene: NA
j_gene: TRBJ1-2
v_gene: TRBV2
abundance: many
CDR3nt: TGTGCCAGCAGTTCGGACAGCAACTATGGCTACACCTTC
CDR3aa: CASSSDSNYGYTF

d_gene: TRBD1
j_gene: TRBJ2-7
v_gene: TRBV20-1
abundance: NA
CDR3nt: TGCAGTGCTAGAGGACGGACAGGGGCCCCCGACTACCCCGAGCAGTACTTC
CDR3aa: CSARGRTGAPDYPEQYF

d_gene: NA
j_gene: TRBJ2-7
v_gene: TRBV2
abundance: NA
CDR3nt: TGTGCCAGCAGGGTGGAGGGGAGCTCCTGCGAGCAGTACTTC
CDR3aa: CASRVEGSSCEQYF

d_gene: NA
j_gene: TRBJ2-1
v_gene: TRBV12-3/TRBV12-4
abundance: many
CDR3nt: TGTGCCACCCGCCCGTACTCCTACAATGAGCAGTTCTTC
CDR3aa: CATRPYSYNEQFF

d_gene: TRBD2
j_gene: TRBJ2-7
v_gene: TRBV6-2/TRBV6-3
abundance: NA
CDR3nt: TGTGCCAGCAGTTACCCTCCCGGGATAGCGGGGGGCTACGAGCAGTACTTC
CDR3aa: CASSYPPGIAGGYEQYF

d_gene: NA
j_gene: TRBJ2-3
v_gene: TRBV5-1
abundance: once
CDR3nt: TGCGCCAGCAGAGATTCGGACGACTGTAGCACAGATACGCAGTATTTT
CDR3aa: CASRDSDDCSTDTQYF

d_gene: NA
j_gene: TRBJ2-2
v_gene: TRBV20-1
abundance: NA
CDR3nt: TGCAGTGCTAGGATGGGGGGGCGGGAGCTGTTTTTT
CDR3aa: CSARMGGRELFF

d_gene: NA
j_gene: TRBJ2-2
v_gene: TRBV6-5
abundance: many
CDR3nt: TGTGCCAGCCTTGGGAGGTTCAGTACTGTGGGGGAGCTGTTTTTT
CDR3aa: CASLGRFSTVGELFF

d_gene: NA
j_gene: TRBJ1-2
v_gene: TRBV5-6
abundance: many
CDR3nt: TGTGCCAGCAGCCGGGACCGAGTCTATGGCTACACCTTC
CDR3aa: CASSRDRVYGYTF

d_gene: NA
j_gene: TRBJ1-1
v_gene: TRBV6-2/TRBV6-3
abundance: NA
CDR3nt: TGTGCCAGCAGTTACCAGGGATCTCGCACTGAAGCTTTCTTT
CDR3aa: CASSYQGSRTEAFF

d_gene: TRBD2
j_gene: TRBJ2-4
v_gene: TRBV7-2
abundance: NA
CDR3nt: TGTGCCAGCAGCTTACTTGCGGGAGTTACCAAAAACATTCAGTACTTC
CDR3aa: CASSLLAGVTKNIQYF

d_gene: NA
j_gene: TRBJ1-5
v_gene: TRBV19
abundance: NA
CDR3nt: TGTGCCAGTAGTCCCAGTACCGAGGGGACTCAGCCCCAGCATTTT
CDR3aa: CASSPSTEGTQPQHF

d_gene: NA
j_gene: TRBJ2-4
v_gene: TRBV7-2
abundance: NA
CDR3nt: TGTGCCAGCAGCTTGTATTTGGGCATTCAGTACTTC
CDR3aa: CASSLYLGIQYF

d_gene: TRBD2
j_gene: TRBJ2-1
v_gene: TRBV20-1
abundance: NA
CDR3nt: TGCAGTGCTCGTAGCGGGGACTACAATGAGCAGTTCTTC
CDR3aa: CSARSGDYNEQFF

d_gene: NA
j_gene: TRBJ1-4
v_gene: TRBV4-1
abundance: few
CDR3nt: TGCGCCAGCAGCCACCTCATGGGAGTGGGTAATGAAAAACTGTTTTTT
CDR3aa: CASSHLMGVGNEKLFF

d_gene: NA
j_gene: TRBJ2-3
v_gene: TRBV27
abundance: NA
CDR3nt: TGTGCCAGCAGTTTATACCCAGCAGATACGCAGTATTTT
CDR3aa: CASSLYPADTQYF

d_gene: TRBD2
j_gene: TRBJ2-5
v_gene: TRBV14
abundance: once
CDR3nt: TGTGCCAGCAGCTTAGGACTAGCGACTTACAATGAGCAGTACTTC
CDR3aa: CASSLGLATYNEQYF

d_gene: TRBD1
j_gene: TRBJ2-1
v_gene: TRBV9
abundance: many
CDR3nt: TGTGCCAGCAGCCCTTCGGGACAGAGCTACAATGAGCAGTTCTTC
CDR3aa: CASSPSGQSYNEQFF

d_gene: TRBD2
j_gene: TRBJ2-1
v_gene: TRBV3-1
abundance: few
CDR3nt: TGTGCCAGCAGCCAGACTAGCGGGGGGGTCCCCTACAATGAGCAGTTCTTC
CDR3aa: CASSQTSGGVPYNEQFF

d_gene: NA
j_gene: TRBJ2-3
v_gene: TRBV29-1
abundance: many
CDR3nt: TGCAGCGTTGATGGGACTTCCTCCTTCACAGATACGCAGTATTTT
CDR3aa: CSVDGTSSFTDTQYF

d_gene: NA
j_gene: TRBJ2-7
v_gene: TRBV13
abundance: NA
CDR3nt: TGTGCCAGCAGCACAAAACCGCCGACAGATGCCTACGAGCAGTACTTC
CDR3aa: CASSTKPPTDAYEQYF

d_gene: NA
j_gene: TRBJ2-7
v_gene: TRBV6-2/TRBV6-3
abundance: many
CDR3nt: TGTGCCAGCCGCCGGGCCAGCTCCTACGAGCAGTACTTC
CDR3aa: CASRRASSYEQYF

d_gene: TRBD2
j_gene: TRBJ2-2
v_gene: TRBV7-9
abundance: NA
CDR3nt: TGTGCCAGCAGCGCGACCGGGACTAGCGGGAAGAACACCGGGGGGCTGTTTTTT
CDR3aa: CASSATGTSGKNTGGLFF

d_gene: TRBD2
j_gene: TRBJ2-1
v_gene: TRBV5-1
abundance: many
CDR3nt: TGCGCCAGCAGTTCTAGCGGGATGGAGTATGAGCAGTTCTTC
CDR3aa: CASSSSGMEYEQFF

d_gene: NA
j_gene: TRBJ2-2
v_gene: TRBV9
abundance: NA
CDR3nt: TGTGCCAGCAGCCCCCGCCGCGCAGACCCCGTGGAGCTGTTTTTT
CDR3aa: CASSPRRADPVELFF

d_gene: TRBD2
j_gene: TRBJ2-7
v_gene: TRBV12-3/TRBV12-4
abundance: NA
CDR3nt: TGTGCCAGTCGGACTAGCGGGACGAGCTCCTACAATGAGCAGTACTTC
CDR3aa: CASRTSGTSSYNEQYF

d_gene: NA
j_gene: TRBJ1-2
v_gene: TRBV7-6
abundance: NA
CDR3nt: TGTGCCAGCAGCTTAGGGGTTGGTGGGGATGGCTACACCTTC
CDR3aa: CASSLGVGGDGYTF

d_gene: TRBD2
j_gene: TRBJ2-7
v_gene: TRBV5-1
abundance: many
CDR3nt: TGCGCCAGCAAGCCCGGGACTAGCGGATCCTACGAGCAGTACTTC
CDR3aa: CASKPGTSGSYEQYF

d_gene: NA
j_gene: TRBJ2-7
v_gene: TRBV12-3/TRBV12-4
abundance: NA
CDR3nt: TGTGCCAGCACAGGGTTACCCTACGAGCAGTACTTC
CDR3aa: CASTGLPYEQYF

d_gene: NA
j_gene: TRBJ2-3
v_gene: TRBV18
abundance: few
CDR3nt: TGTGCCAGCTACCCCGGGACAAGCACAGATACGCAGTATTTT
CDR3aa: CASYPGTSTDTQYF

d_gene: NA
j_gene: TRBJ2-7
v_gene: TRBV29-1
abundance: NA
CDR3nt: TGCAGCGTTGAAGTTAACCCAGGGTACGAGCAGTACTTC
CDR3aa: CSVEVNPGYEQYF

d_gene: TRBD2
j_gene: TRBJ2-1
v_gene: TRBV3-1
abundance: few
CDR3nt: TGTGCCAGCCGGGAGGGCGGGAGGACTGAGCAGTTCTTC
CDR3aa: CASREGGRTEQFF

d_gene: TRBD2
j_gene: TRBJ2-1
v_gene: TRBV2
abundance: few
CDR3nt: TGTGCCAGCACCTTACTAGCGGGAGGCTACAATGAGCAGTTCTTC
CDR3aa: CASTLLAGGYNEQFF

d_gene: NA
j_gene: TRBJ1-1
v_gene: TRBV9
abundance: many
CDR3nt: TGTGCCAGCAGCGTAACCGGGGGCGGAACAATGAACACTGAAGCTTTCTTT
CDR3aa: CASSVTGGGTMNTEAFF

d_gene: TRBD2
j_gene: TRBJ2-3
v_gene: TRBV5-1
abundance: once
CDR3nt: TGCGCCAGCAGCTTGCCGGGACTAGCGGGGGGCAGAACAGATACGCAGTATTTT
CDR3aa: CASSLPGLAGGRTDTQYF

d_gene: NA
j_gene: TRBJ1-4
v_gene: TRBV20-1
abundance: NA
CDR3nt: TGCAATGCTAGAGATCGTGGTGAAAAACTGTTTTTT
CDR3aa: CNARDRGEKLFF